The rows below give T cell receptor beta chains drawn from one sample of a study of shared clonotypes between healthy human individuals. Generated by immunoSEQ multiplex PCR, the TCRdb table keeps only in-frame clones and is missing some. This table has a few million clones, around 95% appearing once. Sequencing was performed on naive CD4+ T cells sorted from blood. The receptor source for this set is a man in his late teens or twenties in good health. Each CDR3 is given with its conserved first and last residue. D genes are given only for firm matches. Not every row has a clone size; where given, it reads once, few, many or a size class.

j_call clone_size d_call v_call cdr3_nt cdr3_aa
TRBJ1-3 - - TRBV4-1 TGCGCCAGCAGCCGGTCGCAGGGTTACCTCTCTGGAAACACCATATATTTT CASSRSQGYLSGNTIYF
TRBJ1-5 - - TRBV30 TGTGCCTGGAGTGTACAACCGAACAATCAGCCCCAGCATTTT CAWSVQPNNQPQHF
TRBJ2-3 - TRBD2 TRBV5-1 TGCGCCAGCAGCTGGCCGCTAGGTGGGACTAGCGGCCTCACAGATACGCAGTATTTT CASSWPLGGTSGLTDTQYF
TRBJ1-5 - - TRBV11-2 TGTGCCAGCAGCTTTCGGGGCAATCAGCCCCAGCATTTT CASSFRGNQPQHF
TRBJ1-2 - - TRBV27 TGTGCCAGCAGTCCCTCCGGGGTGTCGGAGGGCTACACCTTC CASSPSGVSEGYTF
TRBJ2-1 - - TRBV7-2 TGTGCCAGCAGCATAACTAGAGGGCCCTACAATGAGCAGTTCTTC CASSITRGPYNEQFF
TRBJ1-2 - TRBD1 TRBV30 TGTGCCTGGAGCGGACAGGGTGACTATGGCTACACCTTC CAWSGQGDYGYTF
TRBJ1-1 - TRBD1 TRBV5-1 TGCGCCAGCAGTTCTAACAGGGGTTCTATTAACACTGAAGCTTTCTTT CASSSNRGSINTEAFF
TRBJ2-7 - TRBD1 TRBV7-2 TGTGCCAGCAGCTTCGCCGGGACAGGGGCCTACGAGCAGTACTTC CASSFAGTGAYEQYF
TRBJ1-2 - TRBD1 TRBV6-5 TGTGCCAGCAGATCGGACAGGGGGAGGTATGGCTACACCTTC CASRSDRGRYGYTF
TRBJ1-2 - - TRBV28 TGTGCCAGCAGTAGGGACGGGAACTATGGCTACACCTTC CASSRDGNYGYTF
TRBJ2-7 - - TRBV4-1 TGCGCCAGCAGCCAAGATAGGTCTACAAGCCGGACCTACGAGCAGTACTTC CASSQDRSTSRTYEQYF
TRBJ2-3 once - TRBV19 TGTGCCAGTAGTATAGGTAGGGGGACCACAGATACGCAGTATTTT CASSIGRGTTDTQYF